What follows are 2 T cell receptor beta chains derived from one specimen sequenced in a study of CD8 T cells in Susac syndrome. Reverse transcription of 0.5 to 1 ug RNA used random hexamers. TCRdb re-called the immunoSEQ multiplex PCR reads with MiXCR, one entry per CDR3 protein. Altogether some 200,000 distinct CDR3 sequences are present, roughly nine tenths being singletons, with the ten largest covering 0.1% to 0.15%. The source material was CD8+ T cells from PBMCs. These receptors all stem from a human donor with multiple sclerosis.

The J gene is TRBJ2-1, the V gene TRBV9; no reliable D call. The CDR3 runs 16 residues. From germline, CDR1 is SGDLS and CDR2 YYNGEE. With 3 bases removed from V and 0 bases from J, the gap between germline ends came to 13 bases. The CDR3 spells CASSESGGSSYNEQFF. The CDR3 nucleotides read TGTGCCAGCAGCGAGTCCGGCGGAAGCTCCTACAATGAGCAGTTCTTC. Full variable domain (rest looked up from reference TRBV9 and TRBJ2-1): DSGVTQTPKHLITATGQRVTLRCSPRSGDLSVYWYQQSLDQGLQFLIQYYNGEERAKGNILERFSAQQFPDLHSELNLSSLELGDSALYFCASSESGGSSYNEQFFGPGTRLTVL.

CDR3 in DNA: TGTGCCAGCAGTTTGTCAGTTACTCAGCCCCAGCATTTT. Protein product: CASSLSVTQPQHF. V usage is TRBV27 and J usage is TRBJ1-5; D unclear. The CDR3 length is 13 residues. The germline V gene has CDR1 MNHEY and CDR2 SMNVEV (reference sequence). Between the trimmed V and J ends, which lost 3 bases and 6 bases, there was a span of 9 bases.